This T cell receptor (beta chain) was recovered during a study of T-cell reconstitution after alpha-beta-depleted transplantation in children. The CDR3 sequence is 12 residues long. The germline CDR1 and CDR2 sequences are SQVTM and ANQGSEA. V shed 5 bases and J shed 6 bases, with 14 bases lying between them. This clonotype has a count of ten or more. The library targeted TCRbeta and was prepared with unique molecular identifiers. TCRdb itself ran the PCR reads through MiXCR, one entry per CDR3 protein. The table lists around 250,000 distinct CDR3 sequences, roughly 8.2% of them singletons. The V gene is TRBV29-1, the J gene TRBJ2-7; TRBD1 is a possible D gene (6 bases). The specimen was PBMCs, mostly from graft donor cells, collected 180 days after TCRalphabeta/CD19-depleted stem cell transplant. The sequence came from a male patient aged 10 to 17 who had a stem cell transplant for acute lymphoblastic leukemia, so the T cells may come from the graft donor. The CDR3 DNA is TGCAGCGTTCAAGGACAGTCCCCCGAGCAGTACTTC. This gives the protein CSVQGQSPEQYF.